This T cell receptor beta chain is from a study of T cells in tuberculosis. Method: immunoSEQ multiplex PCR; TCRdb's copy keeps in-frame clones and lacks some. In the table there are 54,000 or so clones, 81% of which are singletons. Cells were sorted from thawed PBMC rested overnight and stained with GMM-loaded CD1B tetramer, viability dye and anti-CD3. C32 glucose monomycolate from Rhodococcus equi was loaded onto the CD1B tetramers. Tetramer-sorted PBMC had been CD14 monocyte-depleted before freezing. Germline V gene lookup returns CDR1 MRHNA and CDR2 SNTAGT. This CDR3 region has 14 residues. V was pared by 3 bases and J by 4 bases, with 12 bases between.

This receptor was obtained from an adult woman with latent tuberculosis. This chain joins TRBV6-4 and TRBJ1-1; D is uncertain. The sample taken for sequencing was CD1b-GMM tetramer-negative cells sorted from PBMCs. DNA of the CDR3: TGTGCCAGCAGTGAGTTGGCCTCGGGCACTGAAGCTTTCTTT. It specifies CASSELASGTEAFF.